The next 14 T cell receptor beta chains were all read from a single sample in a study of T cell responses to AZD1222 COVID-19 vaccine. Measured with immunoSEQ multiplex PCR; TCRdb has only the in-frame clones, and not every one. The sample has 99,000 or so clones, roughly 88% seen once. Sample: peripheral blood, taken on day 0 of AZD1222 vaccination. The receptors were sampled from an adult in good health.

The chain has TRBV7-8 and TRBJ1-1; D uncertain. V was trimmed by 1 base and J by 1 base, leaving 10 bases between them. The CDR3 runs to 15 residues. The germline gives CDR1 SGHVS, CDR2 FQNEAQ. This CDR3 is CASSLVPGSNTEAFF. The CDR3 DNA reads TGTGCCAGCAGCTTAGTCCCCGGGTCGAACACTGAAGCTTTCTTT.

The genes are TRBV27 and TRBJ1-4, with a weak D call TRBD1 (5 bases). Germline loops: CDR1 MNHEY, CDR2 SMNVEV (reference sequence). The CDR3 is 16 amino acids. V lost 5 bases and J 4 bases, leaving 17 bases between the germline ends. CDR3 sequence reads: CASSLVRWGVNEKLFF. The CDR3 DNA is TGTGCCAGCAGTCTGGTCAGGTGGGGGGTTAATGAAAAACTGTTTTTT. The whole variable domain, filled in from reference TRBV27 and TRBJ1-4, reads EAQVTQNPRYLITVTGKKLTVTCSQNMNHEYMSWYRQDPGLGLRQIYYSMNVEVTDKGDVPEGYKVSRKEKRNFPLILESPSPNQTSLYFCASSLVRWGVNEKLFFGSGTQLSVL.

The chain carries TRBV10-2 and TRBJ2-4; 10 bases line up with TRBD1. The CDR3 extends over 18 amino acids. Germline CDR1 WSHSY, CDR2 SAAADI. The trim removed 7 bases at V and 0 bases at J, leaving 12 bases unmatched. The DNA of the CDR3 is TGCGCCAGCATACACCCGGGACAGGGGTTAGGAGCCAAAAACATTCAGTACTTC. Its protein is CASIHPGQGLGAKNIQYF.

The chain is built from TRBV7-9 and TRBJ1-3, with a possible D match to TRBD1 (6 bases). The CDR3 has 15 residues. V dropped 8 bases and J dropped 2 bases, with 16 bases sitting between them. CDR1 and CDR2 (germline): SEHNR, FQNEAQ (reference sequence). CDR3 sequence (DNA): TGTGCCAGCGGAACAGGGAATTTAGCTGGAAACACCATATATTTT. Encoded protein: CASGTGNLAGNTIYF.

The V call is TRBV11-2, the J call TRBJ1-1; a possible D gene is TRBD1 (5 bases). V lost 2 bases, J lost 4 bases, and 11 bases lay in between. CDR3 length: 14 amino acids. Germline V CDR1 and CDR2: SGHAT, FQNNGV. CDR3 sequence (DNA): TGTGCCAGCAGCTTACAGGGAGGGAGCACTGAAGCTTTCTTT. Residues: CASSLQGGSTEAFF.

As DNA, the CDR3 is TGTGCCAGCAGGGTGGGCGGGGAACAATACGAGCAGTACTTC. It codes for CASRVGGEQYEQYF. This chain connects TRBV2 to TRBJ2-7, with TRBD2 as a possible D gene (6 bases). The CDR3 runs to 14 residues. The V end was cut by 6 bases, the J end by 4 bases, with 16 bases between. Germline CDR1 SNHLY, CDR2 FYNNEI.

The chain recombines TRBV28 with TRBJ1-5, with TRBD1 identical over 8 bases. The V and J ends lost 3 bases and 7 bases, in that order; junction bases with no gene match: 5. Per germline, CDR1 MDHEN and CDR2 SYDVKM. The CDR3 has 14 amino acids. CDR3 protein: CASSLQGAVQPQHF. The DNA of the CDR3 is TGTGCCAGCAGTTTGCAGGGGGCTGTGCAGCCCCAGCATTTT.

The genes are TRBV7-9 and TRBJ1-2; no firm D call. Germline V lookup: CDR1 SEHNR, CDR2 FQNEAQ (reference sequence). The CDR3 totals 12 residues. V was pared by 0 bases and J by 6 bases, with 5 bases between. This chain's CDR3 is CASSLAGDGYTF. CDR3 DNA: TGTGCCAGCAGCTTAGCCGGCGATGGCTACACCTTC.

This chain joins TRBV7-9 and TRBJ2-3; 10 bases fit TRBD2. The V segment lost 4 bases and the J segment 3 bases; nucleotides outside the gene matches: 16. Germline loops: CDR1 SEHNR, CDR2 FQNEAQ (reference sequence). The CDR3 is made up of 19 amino acids. The CDR3: CASSSTLAGGPFRTDTQYF. CDR3 DNA: TGTGCCAGCAGCTCGACCTTAGCGGGAGGCCCCTTTAGAACAGATACGCAGTATTTT.

This clone occurred once. This sample includes further DNA sequences coding for the same CDR3. This sequence joins TRBV27 and TRBJ2-1, with D perhaps TRBD1 (6 bases). V was clipped by 5 bases and J by 4 bases, with 12 bases between them. CDR1 and CDR2 from the germline V gene are MNHEY and SMNVEV (reference sequence). The CDR3 totals 14 residues. The DNA for the CDR3 is TGTGCCAGCAGTCTGAGGACAGCTTACAATGAGCAGTTCTTC. This codes for CASSLRTAYNEQFF.

This chain uses TRBV9 with TRBJ2-7; D not certain. Germline CDR1 and CDR2: SGDLS and YYNGEE. The CDR3 spans 13 residues. Trimming took 0 bases from V and 3 from J, leaving 7 bases between them. CDR3 amino acids: CASSVGPVYEQYF. Written as DNA, the CDR3 is TGTGCCAGCAGCGTAGGTCCGGTCTACGAGCAGTACTTC. Full variable domain (outside the CDR3, taken from reference TRBV9 and TRBJ2-7): DSGVTQTPKHLITATGQRVTLRCSPRSGDLSVYWYQQSLDQGLQFLIQYYNGEERAKGNILERFSAQQFPDLHSELNLSSLELGDSALYFCASSVGPVYEQYFGPGTRLTVT.

This sequence joins TRBV4-2 and TRBJ2-5, with 8 bases aligning to TRBD1. Germline V gene data show CDR1 as LGHNA and CDR2 as YNFKEQ. The trim removed 4 bases at V and 2 bases at J, leaving 3 bases unmatched. The CDR3 totals 14 residues. The CDR3 DNA reads TGTGCCAGCAGCCCCGGACAGGGACAAGAGACCCAGTACTTC. Its translation: CASSPGQGQETQYF.

The chain is built from TRBV5-4 and TRBJ2-1; 12 nucleotides agree with TRBD2. Germline CDR1 SGHNT, CDR2 YYREEE (reference sequence). The V segment lost 2 bases and the J segment 6 bases; nucleotides outside the gene matches: 3. There are 15 residues in the CDR3. The chain's CDR3 is CASSFRLAGANEQFF. CDR3 DNA sequence: TGTGCCAGCAGCTTTCGACTAGCGGGAGCCAATGAGCAGTTCTTC.

This clone was seen a handful of times. V is TRBV7-9 and J is TRBJ2-5, with D uncertain. The germline V and J ends were trimmed by 1 base and 4 bases, with 13 bases remaining between them. This CDR3 comprises 15 residues. Germline lookup yields CDR1 SEHNR and CDR2 FQNEAQ (reference sequence). Here the CDR3 DNA reads TGTGCCAGCAGCTTAGGCAGCCTTCCCACAGAGACCCAGTACTTC. Translated, it gives CASSLGSLPTETQYF.